This T cell receptor beta chain was found in a study of shared clonotypes between healthy human individuals. Study-wide results and limits: Non-shared clonotypes displayed generation probabilities falling below those of clonotypes present in all four donors.

The germline V gene has CDR1 PRHDT and CDR2 FYEKMQ (reference sequence). The J segment lost 5 bases and the V segment lost 4 bases, leaving 7 bases of the junction unmatched. The CDR3 has 15 amino acids. Sequenced by immunoSEQ multiplex PCR; TCRdb stores in-frame clones only, minus some. In the table there are some 700,000 clones, roughly 88% of which are singletons. About this clone itself: Its target is unknown.

The rearrangement uses TRBV13 and TRBJ2-7; TRBD2 matches at 11 bases. The clonotype originates from a man in his late teens or twenties in good health. Some clones in this sample may be carry-over from other donors' samples. The sample taken for sequencing was memory CD8+ T cells from PBMCs. As for subset: CD45RO+ cells pooled with CCR7-negative TemRA cells. This CDR3 is CASSSRTSGFHEQYF. CDR3 in DNA: TGTGCCAGCAGCTCTCGGACTAGCGGGTTCCACGAGCAGTACTTC.